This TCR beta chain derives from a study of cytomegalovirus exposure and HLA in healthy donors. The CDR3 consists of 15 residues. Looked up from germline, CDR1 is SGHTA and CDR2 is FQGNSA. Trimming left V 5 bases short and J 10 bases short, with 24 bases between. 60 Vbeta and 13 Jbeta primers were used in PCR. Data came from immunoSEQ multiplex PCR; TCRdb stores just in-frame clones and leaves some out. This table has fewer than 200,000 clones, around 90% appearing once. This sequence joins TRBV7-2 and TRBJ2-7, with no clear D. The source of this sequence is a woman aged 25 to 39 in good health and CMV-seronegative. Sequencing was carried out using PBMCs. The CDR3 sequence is CASSPPEMTRFKQYF. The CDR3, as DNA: TGTGCCAGCAGCCCCCCGGAGATGACCCGCTTCAAACAGTACTTC.